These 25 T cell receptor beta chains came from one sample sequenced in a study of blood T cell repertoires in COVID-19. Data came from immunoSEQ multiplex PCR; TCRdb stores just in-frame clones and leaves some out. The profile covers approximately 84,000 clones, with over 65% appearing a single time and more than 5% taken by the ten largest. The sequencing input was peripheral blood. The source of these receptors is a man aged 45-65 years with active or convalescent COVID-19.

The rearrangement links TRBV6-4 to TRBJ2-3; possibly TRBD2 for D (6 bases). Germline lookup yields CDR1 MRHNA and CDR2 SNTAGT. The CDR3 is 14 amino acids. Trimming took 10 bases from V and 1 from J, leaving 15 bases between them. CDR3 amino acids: CAKKPGLRTDTQYF. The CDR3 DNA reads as TGTGCCAAAAAGCCGGGACTCCGCACAGATACGCAGTATTTT.

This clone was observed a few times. CDR3 in amino acids: CASSGDNMNTEAFF. In DNA, the CDR3 is TGCGCCAGCAGTGGGGACAATATGAACACTGAAGCTTTCTTT. This chain connects TRBV10-1 to TRBJ1-1; a weak D match, TRBD1 (6 bases). CDR3 length equals 14 residues. Germline assignment: CDR1 WNHNN and CDR2 SYGVQD (reference sequence). The ends were cut back, 4 bases at V and 0 bases at J, with 9 bases in the middle.

CDR3 in amino acids: CASSLRVGEQYF. The CDR3 region has the DNA TGTGCCAGCAGCCTCAGGGTCGGGGAGCAGTACTTC. The V gene is TRBV6-6, the J gene TRBJ2-7, with D possibly matching TRBD1 (5 bases). With 6 bases removed from V and 7 bases from J, the gap between germline ends came to 13 bases. CDR3 size: 12 residues. CDR1 MNHNY and CDR2 SVGAGI come from the germline V gene (reference sequence).

The CDR3: CASSSPHSNQPQHF. The CDR3 DNA follows: TGTGCCAGCAGTTCCCCACATAGCAATCAGCCCCAGCATTTT. This rearrangement joins TRBV27 to TRBJ1-5, with D hard to call. This CDR3 has 14 amino acids. V was trimmed by 4 bases and J by 0 bases, leaving 7 bases between them. The V gene's germline CDR1 is MNHEY and CDR2 SMNVEV (reference sequence).

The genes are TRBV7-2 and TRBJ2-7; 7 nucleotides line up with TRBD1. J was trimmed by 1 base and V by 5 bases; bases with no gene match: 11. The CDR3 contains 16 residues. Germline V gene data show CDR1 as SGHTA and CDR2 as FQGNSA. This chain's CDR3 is CASSNPRGIPSYEQYF. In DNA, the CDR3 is TGTGCCAGCAGCAACCCCAGGGGGATACCTTCCTACGAGCAGTACTTC.

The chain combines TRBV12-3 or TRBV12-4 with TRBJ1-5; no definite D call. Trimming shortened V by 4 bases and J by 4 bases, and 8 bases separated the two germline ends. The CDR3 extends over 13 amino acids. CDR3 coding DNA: TGTGCCAGCAGTTCGTCAGATAATCAGCCCCAGCATTTT. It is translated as CASSSSDNQPQHF.

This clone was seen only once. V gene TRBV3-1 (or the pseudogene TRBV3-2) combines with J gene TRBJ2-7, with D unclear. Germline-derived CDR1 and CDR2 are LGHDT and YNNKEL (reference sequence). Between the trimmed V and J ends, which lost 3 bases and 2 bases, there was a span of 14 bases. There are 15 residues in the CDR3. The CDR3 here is CASSHGSGDPYEQYF. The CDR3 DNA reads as TGTGCCAGCAGCCACGGGTCCGGAGACCCCTACGAGCAGTACTTC.

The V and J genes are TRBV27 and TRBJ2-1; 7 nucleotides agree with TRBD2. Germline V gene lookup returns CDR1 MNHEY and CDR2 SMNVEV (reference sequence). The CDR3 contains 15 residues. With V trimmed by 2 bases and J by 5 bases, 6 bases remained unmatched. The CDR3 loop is CASSLLAAGNNEQFF. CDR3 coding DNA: TGTGCCAGCAGTTTACTAGCGGCCGGGAACAATGAGCAGTTCTTC.

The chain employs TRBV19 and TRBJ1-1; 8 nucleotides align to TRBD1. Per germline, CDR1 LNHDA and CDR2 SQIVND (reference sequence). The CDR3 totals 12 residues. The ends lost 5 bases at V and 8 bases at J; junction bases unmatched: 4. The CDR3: CASSGQGWEAFF. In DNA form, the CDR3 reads TGTGCCAGTAGTGGACAGGGATGGGAAGCTTTCTTT.

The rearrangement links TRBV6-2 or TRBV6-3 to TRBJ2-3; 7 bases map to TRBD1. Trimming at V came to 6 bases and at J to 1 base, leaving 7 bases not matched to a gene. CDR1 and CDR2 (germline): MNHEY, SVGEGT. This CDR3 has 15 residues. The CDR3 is CASSRDRVGTDTQYF. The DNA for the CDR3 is TGTGCCAGCAGCCGCGACAGGGTCGGCACAGATACGCAGTATTTT.

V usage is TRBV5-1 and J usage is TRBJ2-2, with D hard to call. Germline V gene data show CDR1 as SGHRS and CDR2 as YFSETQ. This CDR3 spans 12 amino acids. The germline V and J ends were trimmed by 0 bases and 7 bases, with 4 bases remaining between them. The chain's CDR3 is CASSLAIGELFF. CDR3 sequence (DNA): TGCGCCAGCAGCTTGGCAATCGGGGAGCTGTTTTTT.

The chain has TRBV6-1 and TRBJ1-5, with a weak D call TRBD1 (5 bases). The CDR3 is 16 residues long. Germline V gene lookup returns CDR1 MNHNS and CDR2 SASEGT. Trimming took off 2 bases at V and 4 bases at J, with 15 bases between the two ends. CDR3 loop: CASSERGVRGNQPQHF. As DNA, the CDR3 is TGTGCCAGCAGTGAAAGGGGAGTGCGGGGAAATCAGCCCCAGCATTTT.

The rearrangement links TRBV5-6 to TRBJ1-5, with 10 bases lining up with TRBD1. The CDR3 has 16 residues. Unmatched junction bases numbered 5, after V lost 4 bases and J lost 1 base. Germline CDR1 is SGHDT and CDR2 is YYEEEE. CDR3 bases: TGTGCCAGCAGCGGGGGACAGGGGTTCAGCAATCAGCCCCAGCATTTT. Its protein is CASSGGQGFSNQPQHF. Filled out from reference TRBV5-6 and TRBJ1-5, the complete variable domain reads DAGVTQSPTHLIKTRGQQVTLRCSPKSGHDTVSWYQQALGQGPQFIFQYYEEEERQRGNFPDRFSGHQFPNYSSELNVNALLLGDSALYLCASSGGQGFSNQPQHFGDGTRLSIL.

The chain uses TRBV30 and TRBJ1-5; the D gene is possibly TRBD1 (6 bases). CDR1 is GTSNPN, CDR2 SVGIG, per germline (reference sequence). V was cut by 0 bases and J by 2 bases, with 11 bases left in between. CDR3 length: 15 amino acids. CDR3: CAWSVGGARNQPQHF. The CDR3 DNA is TGTGCCTGGAGTGTCGGGGGGGCGCGCAATCAGCCCCAGCATTTT. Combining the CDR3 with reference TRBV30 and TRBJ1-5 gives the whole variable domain SQTIHQWPATLVQPVGSPLSLECTVEGTSNPNLYWYRQAAGRGLQLLFYSVGIGQISSEVPQNLSASRPQDRQFILSSKKLLLSDSGFYLCAWSVGGARNQPQHFGDGTRLSIL.

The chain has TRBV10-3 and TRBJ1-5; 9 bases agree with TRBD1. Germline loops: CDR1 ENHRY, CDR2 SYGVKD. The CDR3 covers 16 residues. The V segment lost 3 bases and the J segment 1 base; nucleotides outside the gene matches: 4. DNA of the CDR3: TGTGCCATCAGTGAATTAGGACAGGGGAGCAATCAGCCCCAGCATTTT. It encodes CAISELGQGSNQPQHF.

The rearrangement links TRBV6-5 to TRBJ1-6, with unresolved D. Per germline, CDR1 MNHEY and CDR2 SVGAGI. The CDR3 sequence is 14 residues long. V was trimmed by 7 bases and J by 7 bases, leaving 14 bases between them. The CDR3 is CASTLSGPNSPLHF. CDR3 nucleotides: TGTGCCAGCACCCTTTCGGGTCCAAATTCACCCCTCCACTTT.

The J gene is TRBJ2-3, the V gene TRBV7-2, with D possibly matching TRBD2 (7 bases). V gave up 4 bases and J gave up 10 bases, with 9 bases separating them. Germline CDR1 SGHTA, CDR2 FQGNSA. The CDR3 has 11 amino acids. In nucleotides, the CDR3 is TGTGCCAGCAGCTACGGGGGGCCGCAGTATTTT. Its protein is CASSYGGPQYF.

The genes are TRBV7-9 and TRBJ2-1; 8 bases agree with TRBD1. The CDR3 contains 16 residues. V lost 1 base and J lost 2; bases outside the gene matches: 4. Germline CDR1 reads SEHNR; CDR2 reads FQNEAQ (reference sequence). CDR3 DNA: TGTGCCAGCAGCTTAGAACGGACAGGGCCCTACAATGAGCAGTTCTTC. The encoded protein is CASSLERTGPYNEQFF.

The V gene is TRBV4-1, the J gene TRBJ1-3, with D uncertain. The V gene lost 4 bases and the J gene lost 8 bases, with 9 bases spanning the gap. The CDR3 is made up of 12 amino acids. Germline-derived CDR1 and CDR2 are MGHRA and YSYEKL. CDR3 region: CASSLPGDTIYF. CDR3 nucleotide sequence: TGCGCCAGCAGCCTCCCCGGGGACACCATATATTTT.

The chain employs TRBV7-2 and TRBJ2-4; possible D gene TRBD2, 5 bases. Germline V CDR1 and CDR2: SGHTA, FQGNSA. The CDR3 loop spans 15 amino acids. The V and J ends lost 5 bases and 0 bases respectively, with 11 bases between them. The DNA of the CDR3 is TGTGCCAGCAGCCCGAGGGTCCTAGCCAAAAACATTCAGTACTTC. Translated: CASSPRVLAKNIQYF.

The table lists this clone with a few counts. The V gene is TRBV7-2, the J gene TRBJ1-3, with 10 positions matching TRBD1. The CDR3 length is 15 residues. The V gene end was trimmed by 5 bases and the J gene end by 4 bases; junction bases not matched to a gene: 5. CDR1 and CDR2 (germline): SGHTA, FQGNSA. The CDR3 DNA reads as TGTGCCAGCAGCCCGACAGGGGGCAGCGGAAACACCATATATTTT. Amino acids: CASSPTGGSGNTIYF.

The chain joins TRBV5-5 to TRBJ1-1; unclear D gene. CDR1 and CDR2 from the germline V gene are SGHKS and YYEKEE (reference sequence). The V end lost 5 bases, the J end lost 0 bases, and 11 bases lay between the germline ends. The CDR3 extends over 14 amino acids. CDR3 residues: CASSYTEMNTEAFF. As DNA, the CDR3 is TGTGCCAGCAGTTATACAGAGATGAACACTGAAGCTTTCTTT. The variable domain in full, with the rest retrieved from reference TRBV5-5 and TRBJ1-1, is DAGVTQSPTHLIKTRGQQVTLRCSPISGHKSVSWYQQVLGQGPQFIFQYYEKEERGRGNFPDRFSARQFPNYSSELNVNALLLGDSALYLCASSYTEMNTEAFFGQGTRLTVV.

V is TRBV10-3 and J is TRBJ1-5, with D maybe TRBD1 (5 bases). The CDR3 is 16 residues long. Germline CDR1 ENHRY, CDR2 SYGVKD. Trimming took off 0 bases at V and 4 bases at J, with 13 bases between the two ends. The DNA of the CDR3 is TGTGCCATCAGTGAGTCGGGGGGGTCGGGTAATCAGCCCCAGCATTTT. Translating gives CAISESGGSGNQPQHF.

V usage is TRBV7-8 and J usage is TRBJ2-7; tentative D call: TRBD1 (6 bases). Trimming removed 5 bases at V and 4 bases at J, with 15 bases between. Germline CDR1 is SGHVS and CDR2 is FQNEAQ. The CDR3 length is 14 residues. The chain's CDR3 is CASSRRDNQYEQYF. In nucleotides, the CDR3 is TGTGCCAGCAGCAGACGGGACAATCAATACGAGCAGTACTTC.

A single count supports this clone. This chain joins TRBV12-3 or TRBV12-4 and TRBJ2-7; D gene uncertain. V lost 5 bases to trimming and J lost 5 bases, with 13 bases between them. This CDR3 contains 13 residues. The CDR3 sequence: CASSPAIRDEQYF. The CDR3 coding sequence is TGTGCCAGCAGTCCCGCCATCCGGGACGAGCAGTACTTC.